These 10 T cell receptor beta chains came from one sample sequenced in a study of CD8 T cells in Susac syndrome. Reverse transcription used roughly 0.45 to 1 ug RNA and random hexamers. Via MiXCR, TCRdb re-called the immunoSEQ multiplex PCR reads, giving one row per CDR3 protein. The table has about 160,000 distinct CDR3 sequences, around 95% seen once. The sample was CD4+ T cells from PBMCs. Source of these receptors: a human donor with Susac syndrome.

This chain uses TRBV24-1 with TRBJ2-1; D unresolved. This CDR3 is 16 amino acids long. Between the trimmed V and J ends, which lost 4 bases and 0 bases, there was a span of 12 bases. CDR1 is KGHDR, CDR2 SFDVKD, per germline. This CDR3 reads CATSDRYGSSYNEQFF. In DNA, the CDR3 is TGTGCCACCAGTGACCGATACGGCAGCTCCTACAATGAGCAGTTCTTC.

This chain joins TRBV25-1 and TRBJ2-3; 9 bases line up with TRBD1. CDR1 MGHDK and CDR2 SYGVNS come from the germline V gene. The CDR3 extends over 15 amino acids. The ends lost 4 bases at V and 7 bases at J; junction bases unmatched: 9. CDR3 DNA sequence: TGTGCCAGCAGTGGGACAGGGGTGGATGGTAATACGCAGTATTTT. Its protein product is CASSGTGVDGNTQYF.

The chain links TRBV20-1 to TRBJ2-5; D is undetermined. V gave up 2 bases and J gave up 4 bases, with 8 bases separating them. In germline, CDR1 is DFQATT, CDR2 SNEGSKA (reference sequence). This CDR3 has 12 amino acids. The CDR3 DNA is TGCAGTGCTAGATTTGTATCAGAGACCCAGTACTTC. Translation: CSARFVSETQYF.

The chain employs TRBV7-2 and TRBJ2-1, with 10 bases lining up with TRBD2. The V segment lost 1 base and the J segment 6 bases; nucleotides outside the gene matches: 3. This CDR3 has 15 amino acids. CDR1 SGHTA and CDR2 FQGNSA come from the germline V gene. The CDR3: CASSLGWTSGNEQFF. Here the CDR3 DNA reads TGTGCCAGCAGCTTAGGGTGGACTAGCGGCAATGAGCAGTTCTTC.

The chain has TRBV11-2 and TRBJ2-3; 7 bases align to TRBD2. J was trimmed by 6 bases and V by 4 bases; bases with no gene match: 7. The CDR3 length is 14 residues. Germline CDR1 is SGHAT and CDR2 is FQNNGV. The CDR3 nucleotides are TGTGCCAGCAGCTGGGGGGGGGTAGGGGATACGCAGTATTTT. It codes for CASSWGGVGDTQYF.

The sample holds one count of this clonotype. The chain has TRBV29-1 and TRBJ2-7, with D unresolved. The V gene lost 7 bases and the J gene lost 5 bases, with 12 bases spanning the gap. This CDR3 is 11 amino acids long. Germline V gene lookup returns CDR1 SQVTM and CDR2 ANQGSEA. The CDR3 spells CSAGPRDEQYF. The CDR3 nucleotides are TGCAGCGCTGGACCTCGGGACGAGCAGTACTTC.

CDR3: CASSLLAEWDNEQFF. In nucleotides, the CDR3 is TGTGCCAGCAGCTTACTAGCGGAGTGGGACAATGAGCAGTTCTTC. This chain links TRBV7-9 with TRBJ2-1; 7 nucleotides line up with TRBD2. The CDR3 runs to 15 residues. CDR1 and CDR2 (germline): SEHNR, FQNEAQ (reference sequence). V gave up 2 bases and J gave up 5 bases; unmatched junction bases: 6.

CDR3 sequence (DNA): TGTGCCAGCAGTGCGGGAACCTCCTACGAGCAGTACGTC. Protein: CASSAGTSYEQYV. This chain joins TRBV2 and TRBJ2-7; a possible D gene is TRBD2 (5 bases). With 4 bases removed from V and 0 bases from J, the gap between germline ends came to 7 bases. Germline CDR1 reads SNHLY; CDR2 reads FYNNEI. The CDR3 has 13 residues.

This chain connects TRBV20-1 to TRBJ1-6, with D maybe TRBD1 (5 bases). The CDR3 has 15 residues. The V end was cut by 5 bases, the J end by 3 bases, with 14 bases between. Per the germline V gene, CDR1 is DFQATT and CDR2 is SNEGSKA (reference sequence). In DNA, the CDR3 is TGCAGTGCTGGGACTGGGGCCCTCTATAATTCACCCCTCCACTTT. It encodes CSAGTGALYNSPLHF.

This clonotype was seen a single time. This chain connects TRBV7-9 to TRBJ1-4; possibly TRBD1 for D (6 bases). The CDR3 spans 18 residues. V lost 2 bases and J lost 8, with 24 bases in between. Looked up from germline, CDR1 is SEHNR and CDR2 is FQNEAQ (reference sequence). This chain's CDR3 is CASSLLGDTGAGREKLFF. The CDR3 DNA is TGTGCCAGCAGCTTACTCGGAGACACGGGGGCCGGGAGGGAAAAACTGTTTTTT. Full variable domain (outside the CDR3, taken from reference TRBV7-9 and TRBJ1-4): DTGVSQNPRHKITKRGQNVTFRCDPISEHNRLYWYRQTLGQGPEFLTYFQNEAQLEKSRLLSDRFSAERPKGSFSTLEIQRTEQGDSAMYLCASSLLGDTGAGREKLFFGSGTQLSVL.